The 4 T cell receptor beta chains reported below all come from one sample, sequenced in a study of cytomegalovirus exposure and HLA in healthy donors. The PCR was carried out with 60 Vbeta primers and 13 Jbeta primers. Profiling relied on immunoSEQ multiplex PCR, and the TCRdb table lists in-frame clones only, not all of them. The sample lists around 200,000 clones; roughly 76% were seen once. The sequenced sample was PBMCs. These TCRs come from a man aged 35-49 years in good health and CMV-seropositive.

This clone occurred once. DNA of the CDR3: TGTGCCAGCAGCGCCGGGACAGGGGTTTTGGATGAGCAGTTCTTC. This gives the protein CASSAGTGVLDEQFF. The V call is TRBV7-9, the J call TRBJ2-1; 10 nucleotides line up with TRBD1. Germline V lookup: CDR1 SEHNR, CDR2 FQNEAQ (reference sequence). Trimming at V came to 5 bases and at J to 8 bases, leaving 9 bases not matched to a gene. The CDR3 loop spans 15 amino acids.

The chain uses TRBV7-9 and TRBJ1-4; 10 nucleotides line up with TRBD1. This CDR3 region has 15 residues. In germline, CDR1 is SEHNR, CDR2 FQNEAQ (reference sequence). The V gene end was trimmed by 4 bases and the J gene end by 5 bases; junction bases not matched to a gene: 4. The CDR3: CASSSPDRGNEKLFF. The DNA for the CDR3 is TGTGCCAGCAGCTCCCCGGACAGGGGGAATGAAAAACTGTTTTTT.

This clone occurred a few times. The chain recombines TRBV5-6 with TRBJ1-1, with 8 bases aligning to TRBD1. The J segment lost 0 bases and the V segment lost 4 bases, leaving 8 bases of the junction unmatched. Per germline, CDR1 SGHDT and CDR2 YYEEEE. The CDR3 has 16 residues. This chain's CDR3 is CASSRAWTGLNTEAFF. CDR3 bases: TGTGCCAGCAGCCGGGCGTGGACAGGGTTGAACACTGAAGCTTTCTTT.

This chain links TRBV19 with TRBJ1-1, with D maybe TRBD1 (6 bases). The V end was cut by 5 bases, the J end by 7 bases, with 20 bases between. Germline V gives CDR1 LNHDA, CDR2 SQIVND (reference sequence). CDR3 length: 15 amino acids. The CDR3 region is CASSPGQSPAGEAFF. CDR3 bases: TGTGCCAGTAGTCCCGGACAGAGCCCTGCCGGTGAAGCTTTCTTT.